Each of the 9 T cell receptor beta chains below was sequenced from the same sample in a study of T cells in Graves' hyperthyroidism and ophthalmopathy. The investigators amplified TCR beta CDR3 regions from RNA transcripts. The HTBI primer set drove a first-round RT-PCR of the TCR CDR3. TCRdb re-called the multiplex PCR reads through MiXCR, storing one row per CDR3 protein. This table holds about 300,000 distinct CDR3 sequences, approximately 18% found once. Sequenced input: blood. The receptor set was obtained from a man over 45 with Graves' ophthalmopathy.

This clonotype has just a few counts. CDR3 in amino acids: CSVEDGLAGELFF. The CDR3 DNA reads TGCAGCGTTGAAGATGGGCTAGCCGGGGAGCTGTTTTTT. This chain joins TRBV29-1 and TRBJ2-2; D is unresolved. The CDR3 extends over 13 amino acids. Trimming took 0 bases from V and 6 from J, leaving 8 bases between them. CDR1 is SQVTM and CDR2 is ANQGSEA in the germline V gene.

In this sample, this clonotype turned up many times. The chain recombines TRBV28 with TRBJ2-7; TRBD2 aligns across 12 bases. Losses at the gene ends were 6 bases for V and 0 bases for J; bases not matched to a gene: 0. This CDR3 has 14 amino acids. Per germline, CDR1 MDHEN and CDR2 SYDVKM. The CDR3, as DNA: TGTGCCAGCAGGACTAGCGGGAGCTCCTACGAGCAGTACTTC. This codes for CASRTSGSSYEQYF.

The chain is built from TRBV28 and TRBJ1-5; 9 nucleotides match TRBD1. The CDR3 is 15 amino acids. Looked up from germline, CDR1 is MDHEN and CDR2 is SYDVKM. V was pared by 5 bases and J by 4 bases, with 6 bases of the junction left unmatched. This CDR3 is CASSRGTGSNQPQHF. Here the CDR3 DNA reads TGTGCCAGCAGTCGCGGGACAGGGTCTAATCAGCCCCAGCATTTT.

The sample holds a few counts of this clonotype. The V gene is TRBV5-8, the J gene TRBJ2-1, with TRBD1 matching over 7 bases. CDR1 SGHTS and CDR2 YDEGEE come from the germline V gene. This CDR3 spans 15 amino acids. J lost 0 bases, V lost 4 bases, and 4 bases had no gene match. CDR3 sequence: CASSRGQISYNEQFF. The CDR3 DNA sequence: TGTGCCAGCAGCCGGGGACAGATCTCCTACAATGAGCAGTTCTTC.

V and J are TRBV3-1 and TRBJ2-1; 11 nucleotides match TRBD2. The trim removed 6 bases at V and 9 bases at J, leaving 16 bases unmatched. This CDR3 region has 17 residues. Germline V lookup: CDR1 LGHDT, CDR2 YNNKEL (reference sequence). The CDR3 region has the DNA TGTGCCAGCAGTTTGGTTGGTGCCGGGACTAGCGGTACTGAGCAGTTCTTC. This encodes CASSLVGAGTSGTEQFF.

There are many counts of this clonotype. This chain joins TRBV24-1 and TRBJ2-5; D perhaps matches TRBD2 (7 bases). This CDR3 spans 14 amino acids. Germline values: CDR1 KGHDR, CDR2 SFDVKD. V lost 5 bases, J lost 9 bases, and 18 bases lay in between. The CDR3 loop reads CATSATWGGAAQYF. In nucleotides, the CDR3 is TGTGCCACCAGTGCAACCTGGGGGGGGGCCGCCCAGTACTTC.

There are a few counts of this clonotype. The gene calls are TRBV19 and TRBJ2-3; 9 nucleotides align to TRBD2. Germline V gene lookup returns CDR1 LNHDA and CDR2 SQIVND (reference sequence). With V trimmed by 1 base and J by 6 bases, 11 bases remained unmatched. This CDR3 has 17 amino acids. CDR3 nucleotides: TGTGCCAGTAGTATAGGACTAGCGGAGAATGTGTTGGATACGCAGTATTTT. It translates to CASSIGLAENVLDTQYF.

This clonotype occurred many times. DNA of the CDR3: TGTGCCAGCAGCTGGGGTGGTAGGGGCGGGAACACCGGGGAGCTGTTTTTT. Protein product: CASSWGGRGGNTGELFF. The gene calls are TRBV11-2 and TRBJ2-2, with TRBD1 as a possible D gene (5 bases). V dropped 4 bases and J dropped 1 base, with 16 bases sitting between them. The CDR3 is 17 residues long. Germline loops: CDR1 SGHAT, CDR2 FQNNGV.

This clonotype was seen ten or more times. This sequence joins TRBV7-9 and TRBJ2-1, with 8 bases aligning to TRBD2. This CDR3 spans 17 amino acids. V was pared by 3 bases and J by 0 bases, with 7 bases of the junction left unmatched. CDR1 and CDR2 (germline): SEHNR, FQNEAQ (reference sequence). The CDR3 loop is CASSFGPGLGSYNEQFF. Here the CDR3 DNA reads TGTGCCAGCAGCTTCGGTCCGGGACTAGGCTCCTACAATGAGCAGTTCTTC.